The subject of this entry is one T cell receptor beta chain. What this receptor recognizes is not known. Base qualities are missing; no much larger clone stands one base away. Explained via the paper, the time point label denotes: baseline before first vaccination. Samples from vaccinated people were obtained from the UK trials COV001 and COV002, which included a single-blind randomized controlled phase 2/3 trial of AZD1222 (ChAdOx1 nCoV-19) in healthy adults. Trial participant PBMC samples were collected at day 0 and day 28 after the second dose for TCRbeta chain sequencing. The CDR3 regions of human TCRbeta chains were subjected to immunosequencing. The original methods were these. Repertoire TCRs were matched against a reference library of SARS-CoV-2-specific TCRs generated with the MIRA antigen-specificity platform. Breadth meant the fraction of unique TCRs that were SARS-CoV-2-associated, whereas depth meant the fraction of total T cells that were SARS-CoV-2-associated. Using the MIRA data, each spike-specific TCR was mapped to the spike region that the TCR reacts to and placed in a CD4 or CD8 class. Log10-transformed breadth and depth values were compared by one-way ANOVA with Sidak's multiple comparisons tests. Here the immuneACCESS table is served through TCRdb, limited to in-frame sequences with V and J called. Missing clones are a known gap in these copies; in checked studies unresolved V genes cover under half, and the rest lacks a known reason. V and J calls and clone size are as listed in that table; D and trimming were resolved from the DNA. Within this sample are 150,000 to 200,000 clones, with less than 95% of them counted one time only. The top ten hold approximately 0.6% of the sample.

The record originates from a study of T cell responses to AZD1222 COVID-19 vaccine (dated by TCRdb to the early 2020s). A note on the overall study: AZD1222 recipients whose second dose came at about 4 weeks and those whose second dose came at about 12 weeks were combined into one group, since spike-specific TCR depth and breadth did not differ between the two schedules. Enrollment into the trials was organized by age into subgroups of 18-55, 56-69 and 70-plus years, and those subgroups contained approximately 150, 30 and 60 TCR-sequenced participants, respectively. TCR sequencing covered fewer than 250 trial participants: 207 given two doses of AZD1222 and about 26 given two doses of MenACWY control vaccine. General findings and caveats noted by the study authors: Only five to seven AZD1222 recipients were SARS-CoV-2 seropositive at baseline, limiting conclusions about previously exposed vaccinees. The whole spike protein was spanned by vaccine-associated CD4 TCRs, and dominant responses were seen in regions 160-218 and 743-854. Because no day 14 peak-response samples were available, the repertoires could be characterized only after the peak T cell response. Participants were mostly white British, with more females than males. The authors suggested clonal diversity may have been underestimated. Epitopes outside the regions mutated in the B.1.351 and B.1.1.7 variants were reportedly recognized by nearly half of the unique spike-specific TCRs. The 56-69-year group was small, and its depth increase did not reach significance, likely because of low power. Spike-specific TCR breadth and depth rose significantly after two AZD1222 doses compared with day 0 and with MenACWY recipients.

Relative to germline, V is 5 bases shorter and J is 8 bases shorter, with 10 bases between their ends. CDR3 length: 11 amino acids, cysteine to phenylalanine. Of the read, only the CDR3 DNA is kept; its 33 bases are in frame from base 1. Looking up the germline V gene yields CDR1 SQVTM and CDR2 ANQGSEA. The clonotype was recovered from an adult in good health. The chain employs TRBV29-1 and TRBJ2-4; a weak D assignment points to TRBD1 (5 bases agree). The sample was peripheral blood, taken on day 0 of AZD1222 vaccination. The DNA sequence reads TGCAGCGTTCAGGGTCGGGACATTCAGTACTTC. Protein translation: CSVQGRDIQYF.